This T cell receptor (beta chain) stems from a study of early T cells in non-severe SARS-CoV-2 infection. Study details: Whole-blood bulk RNA, unsorted, was sequenced, and chains were unpaired.

V dropped 4 bases and J dropped 2; count of bases not matched to a gene: 4. This CDR3 is 14 amino acids long. Whole-study results and caveats: VDJdb-based matching was biased toward anti-spike CD8 responses and missed private and CD4 specificities.

Individual cDNA molecules were tagged with unique molecular identifiers. Via MiXCR, TCRdb re-called the 5' RACE reads, giving one row per CDR3 protein. The sample contains over 45,000 distinct CDR3 sequences, about 5.6% of which appear only once. This clonotype was counted many times. What it binds is not known. Sequencing input: whole blood. This TCR came from an adult who was a healthcare worker with PCR-confirmed SARS-CoV-2 infection or an uninfected control (not recorded which). The chain combines TRBV12-3 or TRBV12-4 with TRBJ2-5, with TRBD2 matching 7 bases. This chain's CDR3 is CASSSTSDQETQYF. CDR3 coding DNA: TGTGCCAGCAGTTCCACTAGCGATCAAGAGACCCAGTACTTC.